A selection of T cell receptor beta chains follows, all from one sample in a study of cytomegalovirus exposure and HLA in healthy donors. Some clones are missing from TCRdb's copy, which holds only in-frame ones; the method was immunoSEQ multiplex PCR. This repertoire comprises about 170,000 clones; its ten largest clones make up 0.65% to 0.9%. Sequencing was done on a sample of PBMCs. The receptors here all came from a woman between 18 and 30 years old in good health and CMV-seropositive. Both conserved end residues are part of each CDR3. D genes are given only for firm matches.

cdr3_nt | cdr3_aa | v_call | d_call | j_call
TGTGCCAGCAGCTTAGTGCCAGGGGAACGCCAGCCCCAGCATTTT | CASSLVPGERQPQHF | TRBV7-6 | NA | TRBJ1-5
TGCGCCAGCAGCCAAGTTTCAGGGTTCGGACAGCCCCAGCATTTT | CASSQVSGFGQPQHF | TRBV4-1 | NA | TRBJ1-5
TGCAGTGCTAGAGACAGGATAGGGCAGTTCTTC | CSARDRIGQFF | TRBV20-1 | NA | TRBJ2-1
TGTGCCAGCAGCCCTGGGACTAGCGGGAGCACAGATACGCAGTATTTT | CASSPGTSGSTDTQYF | TRBV7-9 | TRBD2 | TRBJ2-3
TGTGCCAGCAGCGGGGGCGGGGGCAGGGGCTACGAGCAGTACTTC | CASSGGGGRGYEQYF | TRBV9 | NA | TRBJ2-7
TGTGCCAGCAGCCAAACTCAGGGGGAAGAGACCCAGTACTTC | CASSQTQGEETQYF | TRBV5-4 | TRBD1 | TRBJ2-5
TGTGCCAGCAGTGAACTAGCGGGGCGGAACACCGGGGAGCTGTTTTTT | CASSELAGRNTGELFF | TRBV2 | TRBD2 | TRBJ2-2
TGTGCCAGCAGTTCCTGGACTAGCGGGAGGTCCGGGGAGACCCAGTACTTC | CASSSWTSGRSGETQYF | TRBV6-4 | TRBD2 | TRBJ2-5
TGTGCCAGCAACCCCCAGACAGTTCTCTATGGCTACACCTTC | CASNPQTVLYGYTF | TRBV2 | NA | TRBJ1-2
TGCGCCAGCAGCGGAATCCAGCGGGGGGGCGGAGAAGATACGCAGTATTTT | CASSGIQRGGGEDTQYF | TRBV5-1 | TRBD2 | TRBJ2-3
TGTGCCAGCAGCACGATGACAGGGGCTAATGGCTACACCTTC | CASSTMTGANGYTF | TRBV7-2 | TRBD1 | TRBJ1-2
TGTGCCAGCAGCTTTCGATTCGGACAGATCAGCACAGATACGCAGTATTTT | CASSFRFGQISTDTQYF | TRBV5-4 | NA | TRBJ2-3
TGTGCCAGCAGCACACTTCGCCTGACAGGGGTCTACGAGCAGTACTTC | CASSTLRLTGVYEQYF | TRBV27 | TRBD1 | TRBJ2-7